The present entry profiles one T cell receptor beta chain with its context. Its antigen remains unknown. Donors came from a validation cohort of 90 to 150 subjects, distinct from the first 666-subject cohort. The ends lost 3 bases at V and 4 bases at J; junction bases unmatched: 7. This CDR3 region has 15 residues. CDR1 is SGDLS and CDR2 is YYNGEE in the germline V gene. The sample is drawn from a study of cytomegalovirus exposure and HLA in healthy donors. Broader study findings: Specificity for CMV antigens was confirmed in vitro for three of the CMV-associated chains. Listed as cytomegalovirus-associated were 150 to 200 TCR beta chains.

Clones were read by immunoSEQ multiplex PCR, and TCRdb kept only the in-frame ones, dropping some. The table has over 100,000 clones, around nine tenths seen once. This clonotype was obtained from a woman younger than 35 in good health and CMV-seronegative. Sequencing used PBMCs. V is TRBV9 and J is TRBJ1-3, with 7 bases aligning to TRBD1. CDR3 loop: CASSAAGTAGNTIYF. The CDR3 nucleotides read TGTGCCAGCAGCGCGGCCGGGACAGCAGGAAACACCATATATTTT.